Here is one T cell receptor beta chain with its context. The time point was: pretreatment peripheral blood. This CDR3 comprises 16 residues. Germline assignment: CDR1 SGHRS and CDR2 YFSETQ. Germline trimming cut 4 bases from V and 0 bases from J; bases unmatched to any gene: 5. The record originates from a study of PD-L1 blockade in urothelial cancer. Study information: T cells numbered a median of about 140,000 in the blood samples.

The assay was immunoSEQ multiplex PCR, and TCRdb's table has in-frame clones only and misses some. The table includes some 71,000 clones, about 86% detected once. Specimen: PBMCs, collected around atezolizumab (anti-PD-L1) treatment. The TCR originated in a man in his 60s with urothelial cancer. V gene TRBV5-1 combines with J gene TRBJ2-4; TRBD2 matches at 9 bases. The CDR3 is CASSDERGVAKNIQYF. The CDR3 DNA sequence: TGCGCCAGCAGCGATGAGCGGGGGGTAGCCAAAAACATTCAGTACTTC.